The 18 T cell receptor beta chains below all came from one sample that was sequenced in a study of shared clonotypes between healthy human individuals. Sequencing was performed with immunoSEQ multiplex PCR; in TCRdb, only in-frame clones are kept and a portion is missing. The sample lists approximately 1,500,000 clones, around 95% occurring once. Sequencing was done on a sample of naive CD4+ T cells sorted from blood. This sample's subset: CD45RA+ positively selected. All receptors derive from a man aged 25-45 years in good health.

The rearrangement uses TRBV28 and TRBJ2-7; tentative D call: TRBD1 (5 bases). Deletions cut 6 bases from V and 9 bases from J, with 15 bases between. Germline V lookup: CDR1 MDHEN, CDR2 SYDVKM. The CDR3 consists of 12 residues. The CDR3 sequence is CASRSQGKAQYF. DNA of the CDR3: TGTGCCAGCAGATCCCAGGGTAAAGCGCAGTACTTC.

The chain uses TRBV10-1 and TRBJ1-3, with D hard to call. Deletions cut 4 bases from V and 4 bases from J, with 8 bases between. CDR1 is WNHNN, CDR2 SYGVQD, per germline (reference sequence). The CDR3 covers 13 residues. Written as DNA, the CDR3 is TGCGCCAGCAGTGCCCGGGAAGGAAACACCATATATTTT. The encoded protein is CASSAREGNTIYF.

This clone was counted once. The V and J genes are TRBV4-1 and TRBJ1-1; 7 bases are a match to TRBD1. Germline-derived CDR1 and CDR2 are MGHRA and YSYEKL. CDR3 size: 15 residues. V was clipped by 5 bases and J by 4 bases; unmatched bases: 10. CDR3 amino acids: CASSIRQGLITEAFF. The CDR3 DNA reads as TGCGCCAGCAGCATAAGACAGGGATTAATCACTGAAGCTTTCTTT.

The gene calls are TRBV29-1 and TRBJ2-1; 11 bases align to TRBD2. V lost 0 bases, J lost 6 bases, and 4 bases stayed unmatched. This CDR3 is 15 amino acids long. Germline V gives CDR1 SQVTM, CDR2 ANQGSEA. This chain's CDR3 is CSVEDSGRASNEQFF. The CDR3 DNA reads TGCAGCGTTGAAGATAGCGGGAGGGCCTCCAATGAGCAGTTCTTC.

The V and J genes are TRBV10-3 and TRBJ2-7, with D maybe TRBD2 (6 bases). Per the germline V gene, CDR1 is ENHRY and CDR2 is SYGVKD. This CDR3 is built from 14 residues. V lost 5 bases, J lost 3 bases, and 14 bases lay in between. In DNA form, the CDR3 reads TGTGCCATCAGTAGCCCTCGGGGAGGCTACGAGCAGTACTTC. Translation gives CAISSPRGGYEQYF.

The CDR3 is CASSVLAATAGAQYF. DNA for the CDR3: TGTGCCAGCAGCGTACTAGCGGCCACGGCGGGGGCGCAGTATTTT. The J gene is TRBJ2-3, the V gene TRBV9; 7 nucleotides agree with TRBD2. The ends lost 1 base at V and 10 bases at J; junction bases unmatched: 12. This CDR3 has 15 amino acids. CDR1 and CDR2 (germline): SGDLS, YYNGEE. Supplemented by reference TRBV9 and TRBJ2-3, the full variable domain reads DSGVTQTPKHLITATGQRVTLRCSPRSGDLSVYWYQQSLDQGLQFLIQYYNGEERAKGNILERFSAQQFPDLHSELNLSSLELGDSALYFCASSVLAATAGAQYFGPGTRLTVL.

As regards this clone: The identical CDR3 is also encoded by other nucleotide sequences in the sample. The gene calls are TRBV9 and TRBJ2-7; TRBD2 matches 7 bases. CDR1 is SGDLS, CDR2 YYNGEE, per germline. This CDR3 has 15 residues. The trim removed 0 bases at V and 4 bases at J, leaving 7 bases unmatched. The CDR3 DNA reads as TGTGCCAGCAGCGTAGCTTCTAGCGGAGATTACGAGCAGTACTTC. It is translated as CASSVASSGDYEQYF.

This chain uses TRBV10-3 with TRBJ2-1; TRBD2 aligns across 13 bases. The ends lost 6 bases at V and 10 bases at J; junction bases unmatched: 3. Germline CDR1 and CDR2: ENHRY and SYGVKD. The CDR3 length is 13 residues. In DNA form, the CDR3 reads TGTGCCATCAGCGGACTAGCGGGAGAAGAGCAGTTCTTC. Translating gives CAISGLAGEEQFF.

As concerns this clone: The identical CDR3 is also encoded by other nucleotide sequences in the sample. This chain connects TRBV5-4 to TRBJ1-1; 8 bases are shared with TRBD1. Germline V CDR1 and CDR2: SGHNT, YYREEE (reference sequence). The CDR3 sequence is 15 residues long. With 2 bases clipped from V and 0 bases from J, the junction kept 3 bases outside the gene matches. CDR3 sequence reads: CASSFGQGLNTEAFF. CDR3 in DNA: TGTGCCAGCAGCTTCGGACAGGGTTTGAACACTGAAGCTTTCTTT.

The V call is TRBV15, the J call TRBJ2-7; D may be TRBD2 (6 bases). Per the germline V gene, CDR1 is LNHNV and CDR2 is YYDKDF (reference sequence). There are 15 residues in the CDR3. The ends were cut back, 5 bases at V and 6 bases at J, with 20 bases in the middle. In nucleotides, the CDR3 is TGTGCCACCAGCCCAGGGTTTCGGGAGATAAGCGAGCAGTACTTC. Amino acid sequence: CATSPGFREISEQYF.

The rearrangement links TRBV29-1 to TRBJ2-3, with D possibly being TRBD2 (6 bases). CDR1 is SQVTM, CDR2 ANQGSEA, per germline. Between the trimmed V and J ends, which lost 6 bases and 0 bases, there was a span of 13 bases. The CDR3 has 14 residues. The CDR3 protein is CSVGTRLSTDTQYF. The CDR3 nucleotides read TGCAGCGTAGGGACTCGCTTGAGCACAGATACGCAGTATTTT.

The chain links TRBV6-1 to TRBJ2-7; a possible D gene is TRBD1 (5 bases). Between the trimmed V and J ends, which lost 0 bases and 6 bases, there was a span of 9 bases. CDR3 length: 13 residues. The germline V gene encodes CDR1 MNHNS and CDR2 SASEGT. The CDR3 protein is CASSEAPQGEQYF. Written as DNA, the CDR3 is TGTGCCAGCAGTGAAGCGCCCCAGGGCGAGCAGTACTTC.

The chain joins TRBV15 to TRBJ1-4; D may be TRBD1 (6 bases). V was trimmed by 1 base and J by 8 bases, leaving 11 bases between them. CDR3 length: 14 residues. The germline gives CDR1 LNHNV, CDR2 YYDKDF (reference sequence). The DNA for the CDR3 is TGTGCCACCAGCAGAGCAACAGGGCGCGAAAAACTGTTTTTT. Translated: CATSRATGREKLFF.

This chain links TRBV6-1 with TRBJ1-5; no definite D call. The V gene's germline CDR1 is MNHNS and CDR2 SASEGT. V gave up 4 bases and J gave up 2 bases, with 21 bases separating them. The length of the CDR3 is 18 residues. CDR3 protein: CASSVREYTTIGNQPQHF. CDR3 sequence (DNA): TGTGCCAGCAGTGTGAGGGAGTACACCACTATAGGCAATCAGCCCCAGCATTTT.

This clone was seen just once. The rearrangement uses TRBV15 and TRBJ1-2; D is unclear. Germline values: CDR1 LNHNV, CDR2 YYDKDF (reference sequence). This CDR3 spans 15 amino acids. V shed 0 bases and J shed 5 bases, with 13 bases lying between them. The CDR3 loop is CATSRDPGGVYGYTF. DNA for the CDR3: TGTGCCACCAGCAGAGATCCGGGAGGCGTATATGGCTACACCTTC.

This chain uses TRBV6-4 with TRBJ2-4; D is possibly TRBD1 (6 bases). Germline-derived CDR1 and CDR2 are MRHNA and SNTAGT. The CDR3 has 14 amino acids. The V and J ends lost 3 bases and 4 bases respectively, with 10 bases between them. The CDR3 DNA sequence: TGTGCCAGCAGTGAGAGTACAGGGAAAAACATTCAGTACTTC. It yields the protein CASSESTGKNIQYF.

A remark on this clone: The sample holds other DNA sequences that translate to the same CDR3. The CDR3 DNA reads TGTGCCAGCAGCTTGTCCCGGGGGACCTACGAGCAGTACTTC. It codes for CASSLSRGTYEQYF. The rearrangement joins TRBV5-4 to TRBJ2-7, with D possibly being TRBD2 (6 bases). Looked up from germline, CDR1 is SGHNT and CDR2 is YYREEE (reference sequence). Trimming removed 1 base from V and 2 bases from J, with 10 bases in between. This CDR3 has 14 amino acids.

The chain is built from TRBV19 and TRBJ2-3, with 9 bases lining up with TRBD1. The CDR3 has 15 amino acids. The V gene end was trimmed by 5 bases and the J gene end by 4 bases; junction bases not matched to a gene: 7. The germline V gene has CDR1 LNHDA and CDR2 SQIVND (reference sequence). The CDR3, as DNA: TGTGCCAGTAGTGTACAGGGGGCGGGAGCAGATACGCAGTATTTT. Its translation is CASSVQGAGADTQYF.